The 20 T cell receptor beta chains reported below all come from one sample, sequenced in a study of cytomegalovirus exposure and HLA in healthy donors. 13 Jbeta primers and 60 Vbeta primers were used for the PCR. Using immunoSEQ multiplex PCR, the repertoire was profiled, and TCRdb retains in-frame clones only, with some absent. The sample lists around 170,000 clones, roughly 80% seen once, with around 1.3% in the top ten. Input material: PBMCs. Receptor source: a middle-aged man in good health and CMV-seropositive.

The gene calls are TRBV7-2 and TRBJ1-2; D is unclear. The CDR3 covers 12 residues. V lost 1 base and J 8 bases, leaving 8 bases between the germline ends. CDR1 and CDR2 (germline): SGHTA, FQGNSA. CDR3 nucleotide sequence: TGTGCCAGCAGCTTAGGCTATCGGGGCTACACCTTC. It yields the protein CASSLGYRGYTF.

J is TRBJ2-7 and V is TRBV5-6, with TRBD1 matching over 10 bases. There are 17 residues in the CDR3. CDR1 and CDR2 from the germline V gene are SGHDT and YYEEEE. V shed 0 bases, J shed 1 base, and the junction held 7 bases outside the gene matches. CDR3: CASSLARTGGLSYEQYF. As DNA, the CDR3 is TGTGCCAGCAGCTTGGCCCGGACAGGGGGTCTTTCCTACGAGCAGTACTTC.

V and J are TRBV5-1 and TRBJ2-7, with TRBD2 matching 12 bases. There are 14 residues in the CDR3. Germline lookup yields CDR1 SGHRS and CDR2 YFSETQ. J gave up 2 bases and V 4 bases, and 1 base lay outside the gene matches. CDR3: CASSRTSGTYEQYF. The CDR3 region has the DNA TGCGCCAGCAGCCGGACTAGCGGGACCTACGAGCAGTACTTC.

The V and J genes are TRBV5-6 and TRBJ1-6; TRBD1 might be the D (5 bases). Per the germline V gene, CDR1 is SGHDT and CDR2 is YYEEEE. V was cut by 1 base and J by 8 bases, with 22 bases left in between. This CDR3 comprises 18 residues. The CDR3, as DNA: TGTGCCAGCAGCTTGAGGACCTTCGCCTCTACAGGAGATTCACCCCTCCACTTT. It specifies CASSLRTFASTGDSPLHF.

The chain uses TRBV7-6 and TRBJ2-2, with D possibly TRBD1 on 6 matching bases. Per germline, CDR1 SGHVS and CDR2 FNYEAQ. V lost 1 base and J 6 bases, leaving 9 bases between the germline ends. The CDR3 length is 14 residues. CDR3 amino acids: CASSLVQGPGELFF. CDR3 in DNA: TGTGCCAGCAGCTTAGTGCAGGGGCCCGGGGAGCTGTTTTTT.

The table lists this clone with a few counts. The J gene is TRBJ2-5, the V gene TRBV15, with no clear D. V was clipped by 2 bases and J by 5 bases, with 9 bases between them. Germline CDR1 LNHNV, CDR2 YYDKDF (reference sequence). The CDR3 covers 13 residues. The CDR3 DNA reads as TGTGCCACCAGCAGAAACTCGAGGGAGACCCAGTACTTC. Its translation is CATSRNSRETQYF.

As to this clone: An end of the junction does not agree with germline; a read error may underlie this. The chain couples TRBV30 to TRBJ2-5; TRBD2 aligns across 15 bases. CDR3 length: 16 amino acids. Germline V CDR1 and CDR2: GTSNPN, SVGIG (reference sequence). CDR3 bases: TGTGCCTGGAACCTGGGACTAGCGGGAGGCCAAGTGACCCAGTACTTC. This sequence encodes CAWNLGLAGGQVTQYF.

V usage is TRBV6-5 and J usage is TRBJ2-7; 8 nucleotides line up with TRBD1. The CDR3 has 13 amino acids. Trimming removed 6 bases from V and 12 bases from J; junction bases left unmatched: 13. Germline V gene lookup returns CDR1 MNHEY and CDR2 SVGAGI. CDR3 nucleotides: TGTGCCAGCAGCAACCCCGGGACAGGCAAAAGGTACTTC. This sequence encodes CASSNPGTGKRYF.

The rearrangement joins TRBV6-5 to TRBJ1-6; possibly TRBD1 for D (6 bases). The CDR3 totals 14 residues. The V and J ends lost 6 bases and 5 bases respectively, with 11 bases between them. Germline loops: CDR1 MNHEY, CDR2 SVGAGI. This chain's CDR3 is CASRAGVHNSPLHF. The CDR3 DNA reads TGTGCCAGCAGGGCAGGGGTTCATAATTCACCCCTCCACTTT.

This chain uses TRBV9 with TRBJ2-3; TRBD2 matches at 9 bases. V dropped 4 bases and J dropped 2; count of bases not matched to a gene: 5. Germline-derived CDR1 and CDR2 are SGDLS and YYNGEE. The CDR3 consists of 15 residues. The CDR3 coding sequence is TGTGCCAGCAGCTTACTAGCGGGCCCCACAGATACGCAGTATTTT. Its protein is CASSLLAGPTDTQYF.

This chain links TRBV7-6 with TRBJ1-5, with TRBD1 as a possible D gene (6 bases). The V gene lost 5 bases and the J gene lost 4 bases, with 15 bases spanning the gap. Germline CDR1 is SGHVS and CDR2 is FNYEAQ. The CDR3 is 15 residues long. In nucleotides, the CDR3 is TGTGCCAGCAGCCCGTTGGGGGCATATAATCAGCCCCAGCATTTT. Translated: CASSPLGAYNQPQHF.

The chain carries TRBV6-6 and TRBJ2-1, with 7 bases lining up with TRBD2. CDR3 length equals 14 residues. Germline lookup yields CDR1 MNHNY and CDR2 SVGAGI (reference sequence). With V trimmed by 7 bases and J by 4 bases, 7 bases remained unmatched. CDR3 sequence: CASNSGISYNEQFF. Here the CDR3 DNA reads TGTGCCAGCAACAGCGGGATCTCTTACAATGAGCAGTTCTTC.

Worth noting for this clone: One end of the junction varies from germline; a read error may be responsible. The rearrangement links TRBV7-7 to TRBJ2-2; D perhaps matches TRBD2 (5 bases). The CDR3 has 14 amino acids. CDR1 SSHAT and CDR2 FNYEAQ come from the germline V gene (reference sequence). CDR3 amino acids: CASSPDLNTGELFF. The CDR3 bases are TGTGCTAGCAGCCCGGACTTGAACACCGGGGAGCTGTTTTTT.

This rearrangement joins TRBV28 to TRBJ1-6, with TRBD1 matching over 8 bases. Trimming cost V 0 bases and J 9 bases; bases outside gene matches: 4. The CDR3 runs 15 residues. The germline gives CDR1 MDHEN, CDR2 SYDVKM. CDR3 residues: CASSLWDRDASPLHF. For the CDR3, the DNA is TGTGCCAGCAGTTTATGGGACAGGGACGCTTCACCCCTCCACTTT.

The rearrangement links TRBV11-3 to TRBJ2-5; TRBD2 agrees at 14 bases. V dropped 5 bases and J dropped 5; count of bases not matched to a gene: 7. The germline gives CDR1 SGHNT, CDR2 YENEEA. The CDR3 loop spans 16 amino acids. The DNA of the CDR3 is TGTGCCAGCAGCAACCCGGGACTAGCGGGAGTGGAGACCCAGTACTTC. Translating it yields CASSNPGLAGVETQYF.

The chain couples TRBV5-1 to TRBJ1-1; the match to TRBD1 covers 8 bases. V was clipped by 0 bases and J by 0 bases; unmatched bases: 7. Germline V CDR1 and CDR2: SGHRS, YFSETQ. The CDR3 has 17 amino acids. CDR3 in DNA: TGCGCCAGCAGCTTGGGGGGACAGGTGGTCATGAACACTGAAGCTTTCTTT. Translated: CASSLGGQVVMNTEAFF.

This CDR3 reads CASSGPPGQSYEQYF. The CDR3 DNA sequence: TGTGCCAGCAGTGGACCGCCGGGACAGTCCTACGAGCAGTACTTC. The genes are TRBV2 and TRBJ2-7; TRBD1 aligns across 7 bases. There are 15 residues in the CDR3. Germline values: CDR1 SNHLY, CDR2 FYNNEI. Trimming removed 4 bases from V and 1 base from J; junction bases left unmatched: 7.

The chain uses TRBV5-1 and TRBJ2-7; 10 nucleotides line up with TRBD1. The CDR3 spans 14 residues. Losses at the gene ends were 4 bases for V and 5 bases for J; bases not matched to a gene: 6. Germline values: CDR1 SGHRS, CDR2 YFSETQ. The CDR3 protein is CASSTGQGRNEQYF. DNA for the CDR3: TGCGCCAGCAGCACGGGACAGGGGAGGAACGAGCAGTACTTC.

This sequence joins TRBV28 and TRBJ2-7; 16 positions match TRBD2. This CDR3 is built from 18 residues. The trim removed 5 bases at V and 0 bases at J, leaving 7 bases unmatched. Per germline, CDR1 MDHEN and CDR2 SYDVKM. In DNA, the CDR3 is TGTGCCAGCAGTGGCTGGGGACTAGCGGGAGGGACCTCCTACGAGCAGTACTTC. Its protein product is CASSGWGLAGGTSYEQYF.

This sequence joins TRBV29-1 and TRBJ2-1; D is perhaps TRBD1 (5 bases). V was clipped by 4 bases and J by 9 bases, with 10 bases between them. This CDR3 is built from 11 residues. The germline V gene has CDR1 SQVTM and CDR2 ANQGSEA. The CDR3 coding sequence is TGCAGCGTTGGACCGCAGGGTGAGCAGTTCTTC. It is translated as CSVGPQGEQFF.